This is a list of T cell receptor beta chains from one sample in a study of post-analysis software for immune sequencing data. TCRdb re-called the PCR reads through MiXCR, storing one row per CDR3 protein. The sample includes a few hundred thousand distinct CDR3 sequences, roughly 45% of them seen just once. Sequencing was carried out using blood. The receptors come from a girl between 5 and 17 years old with multiple sclerosis. Both conserved end residues are part of each CDR3. A D gene is named only where the DNA matches it firmly. Part of the rows lack a size; the others show once, few, many or a class for expanded clones.

>TRBJ1-4|-|TRBV29-1|once|12
TGCAGCGTTCAACAGGGAGATGAAAAACTGTTTTTT
CSVQQGDEKLFF
>TRBJ1-5|-|TRBV20-1|-|12
TGCAGTGCTAAAAAGGGCTATCAGCCCCAGCATTTT
CSAKKGYQPQHF
>TRBJ1-2|TRBD1|TRBV12-3/TRBV12-4|-|14
TGTGCCAGCAGCGCGGGACAGGAATGGTCGGGCTACACCTTC
CASSAGQEWSGYTF
>TRBJ2-1|-|TRBV11-2|-|14
TGTGCCAGCAGCTTAGAGGAGCGTTTAAATGAGCAGTTCTTC
CASSLEERLNEQFF
>TRBJ2-7|-|TRBV6-2/TRBV6-3|-|15
TGTGCCAGCAGACCACGCGGAGGAAGTTCCTACGAGCAGTACTTC
CASRPRGGSSYEQYF
>TRBJ2-1|TRBD2|TRBV24-1|-|15
TGTGCCACCAGTGTTGCGGGGGAAAGGGACAATGAGCAGTTCTTC
CATSVAGERDNEQFF
>TRBJ2-4|-|TRBV9|-|15
TGTGCCAGCAGCGTAGAGGACGCAGGGTTCAGGGAGCAGTACTTC
CASSVEDAGFREQYF
>TRBJ1-2|-|TRBV5-8|-|14
TGTGCCAGCAGCTTGGATGGAGGGAGGCAGGGCTACACCTTC
CASSLDGGRQGYTF
>TRBJ2-7|TRBD1|TRBV9|few|14
TGTGCCAGCAGCGGGAGACAGGGGGCCTACGAGCAGTACTTC
CASSGRQGAYEQYF
>TRBJ2-7|TRBD2|TRBV20-1|-|13
TGCAGTGCTACTAGCGGGAGGGACTACGAGCAGTACTTC
CSATSGRDYEQYF
>TRBJ1-5|TRBD1|TRBV20-1|-|13
TGCAGTGCGGGGACAGTTAGCAATCAGCCCCAGCATTTT
CSAGTVSNQPQHF
>TRBJ2-3|-|TRBV12-3/TRBV12-4|many|11
TGTGCCAGCACAACAGGGAACAGATGGTATTTT
CASTTGNRWYF
>TRBJ2-7|-|TRBV29-1|few|12
TGCAGCGTTGCGGAACAGGGCCACGAGCAGTACTTC
CSVAEQGHEQYF
>TRBJ2-3|TRBD1|TRBV20-1|-|16
TGCAGTGCTAGAGACCCGCGGGACAGGGCAGCAGATACGCAGTATTTT
CSARDPRDRAADTQYF
>TRBJ2-5|-|TRBV4-1|-|13
TGCGCCAGCAGCCGAGGTGGAGCAGAGACCCAGTACTTC
CASSRGGAETQYF
>TRBJ2-7|TRBD2|TRBV9|-|15
TGTGCCAGCAGCGTAGATAGTAGCGGGGTCTACGAGCAGTACTTC
CASSVDSSGVYEQYF
>TRBJ1-6|-|TRBV5-5|-|15
TGTGCCAGCAGCTTGGAGGCCAGGGTCGATTCACCCCTCCACTTT
CASSLEARVDSPLHF
>TRBJ2-1|TRBD2|TRBV12-3/TRBV12-4|-|15
TGTGCCAGCAGCGGAACTAGCGGAGGCGCGGTGCAGCAGTTCTTC
CASSGTSGGAVQQFF
>TRBJ2-7|TRBD2|TRBV6-1|-|13
TGTGCCGGCAGGACTAGCGGCTCCTACGAGCAGTACTTC
CAGRTSGSYEQYF
>TRBJ2-7|TRBD2|TRBV19|once|17
TGTGCCAGTAGTATTATATCTGCTACTAGCGGATCCTACGAGCAGTACTTC
CASSIISATSGSYEQYF
>TRBJ2-5|-|TRBV20-1|-|13
TGCAGTGCTGGGGTGGGGGGACGGGAGACCCAGTACTTC
CSAGVGGRETQYF
>TRBJ1-1|-|TRBV29-1|-|11
TGCAGCGTTGAGGGGGCGACTGAAGCTTTCTTT
CSVEGATEAFF
>TRBJ2-7|TRBD1|TRBV20-1|-|14
TGCAGTACTGAGAGGACAGGGGGCTCTTACGAGCAGTACTTC
CSTERTGGSYEQYF